The T cell receptor (beta chain) under discussion was sequenced for a study of circulating CD8 cells and anti-PD-1 response in melanoma. Study observations and caveats: The cohort mixed treatment-naive and previously treated patients.

From live CD3+CD8+TCRalphabeta+ cells, four PD-1 and/or TIGIT subsets were sorted. This clonotype is medium-sized by share. The antigen is not known. Each library started from about 15 ng of total RNA using the QIAseq Immune Repertoire TCR panel. TCRdb re-derived calls from the reads in MiXCR, one entry per CDR3 protein. The sample has some 560 distinct CDR3 sequences, more than 5.5% seen once. Per the germline V gene, CDR1 is DFQATT and CDR2 is SNEGSKA (reference sequence). J lost 5 bases, V lost 6 bases, and 9 bases had no gene match. This CDR3 has 15 amino acids. V gene TRBV20-1 combines with J gene TRBJ2-5, with 13 bases lining up with TRBD2. The clonotype comes from a human donor with melanoma. Material: CD8+ T cells from PBMCs, obtained at baseline or after one month of anti-PD-1 therapy (not recorded which). Here the CDR3 DNA reads TGCAGTGCGTGGACTAGCGGGGGAGATAGCGAGACCCAGTACTTC. Amino acid sequence: CSAWTSGGDSETQYF.